This T cell receptor beta chain was sequenced for a study of blood T cell repertoires in COVID-19 (dated by TCRdb to 2020 to 2022). Broadly, across the study: Samples covering the acute and convalescent phases of COVID-19 were provided by collaborators in the United States, Italy and Spain. The material from the prospective study consisted of cDNA or gDNA derived from T cells, B-cell-depleted T cells, or PBMCs. The sample metadata nearly always contained a de-identified subject ID, COVID-19 status, age in years and sex. Subjects who had been exposed to COVID-19, were actively infected with it, or had recovered from it provided the deeply sampled blood TCRbeta repertoires that made up the dataset. The repertoires were released in a freely available public database meant as a resource for research on the immune response to SARS-CoV-2. Where available, HLA class I and class II types were obtained from metadata supplied by the sample provider rather than from assay-based typing. Samples came from the ongoing ImmuneRACE study (first 160 participants) plus 1,254 subjects from 6 global collaborators.

In Seattle, one collaborating source enrolled patients while the infection was active and tracked those patients longitudinally over the course of disease. Each collaborating institution followed its own protocols to collect whole blood in K2EDTA tubes. For TCRbeta analysis, collaborators shipped samples in one of three forms: frozen whole blood, isolated PBMCs, or DNA extracted from either of those sample types. Broader findings and caveats from the paper: The quantity of clinical and demographic metadata differed by source and by participant and was supplied without curation.

TCRbeta CDR3 regions were amplified from genomic DNA using the immunoSEQ Assay, a bias-controlled multiplex PCR. The authors' pipeline ran thus. Nucleated cell counts per sample were estimated from amplification of reference gene primers within the assay. To quantify the absolute abundance of each unique TCRbeta CDR3 rearrangement, sequence reads were collapsed and filtered. For each sample, productive Simpson clonality was calculated by taking the square root of Simpson's diversity index across productive rearrangements. Imported from immuneACCESS, the table was reduced by TCRdb to in-frame sequences with V and J called. These copies leave out some clones; in studies compared against another copy, an unresolved V gene accounts for under half, and the cause of the remainder is not known. V and J calls plus clone size are reproduced from that table; the DNA served to infer D and trimming. Counted in this sample were more than 300,000 clones; 90% of them appeared once. Under 1.1% of the sample rests with the top ten.

This clone has a single count. This clone's antigen is unknown. It has no much larger one-base neighbor in the sample; base qualities were not kept. V lost 1 base and J lost 9 bases, and the count of bases not matched to a germline gene is 10. Including the terminal cysteine and phenylalanine, the CDR3 comprises 15 residues. The entry retains the CDR3 DNA only, 45 bases that are in frame from base 1. CDR1 and CDR2 are read off the germline V gene (reference sequence) as SGHKS and YYEKEE. This TCR was sampled from a woman aged 40 to 50 with COVID-19, enrolled during active disease. Material for sequencing was peripheral blood. The V and J segments used are TRBV5-5 and TRBJ2-1; the junction holds 7 bases that match TRBD2. This receptor carries the CDR3 CASSLLGGSASEQFF. Here is the DNA: TGTGCCAGCAGCTTGTTGGGCGGGAGCGCCAGTGAGCAGTTCTTC.